These 24 T cell receptor beta chains came from one sample sequenced in a study of T cell clones after liver transplantation. Clones were sequenced by immunoSEQ multiplex PCR, and TCRdb holds only the in-frame ones, with some missing. The data contain 75,000 to 95,000 clones, less than 90% of them seen just once; the ten biggest clones take up 2% to 2.5%. The starting material was CD4+ T cells from blood, obtained around 50 months after liver transplant. These receptors were obtained from a human patient who received a liver transplant. Some of the T cells may derive from the graft donor.

DNA for the CDR3: TGTGCCAGTCGCAGCGGCAGGGTCTTAACAGATACGCAGTATTTT. It encodes CASRSGRVLTDTQYF. The rearrangement links TRBV19 to TRBJ2-3; D may be TRBD1 or TRBD2 (5 bases each). The CDR3 is 15 amino acids. V was cut by 8 bases and J by 3 bases, with 18 bases left in between. Germline values: CDR1 LNHDA, CDR2 SQIVND (reference sequence).

This clone was detected only once. This rearrangement joins TRBV4-1 to TRBJ2-5; 11 bases are shared with TRBD2. This CDR3 comprises 15 residues. The V gene's germline CDR1 is MGHRA and CDR2 YSYEKL. Unmatched junction bases numbered 9, after V lost 2 bases and J lost 10 bases. CDR3 sequence: CASSQPSGRREDQYF. DNA for the CDR3: TGCGCCAGCAGCCAACCTAGCGGGAGGAGGGAAGACCAGTACTTC.

The gene calls are TRBV19 and TRBJ2-6; D may match TRBD1 or TRBD2 (6 bases each). The CDR3 has 17 residues. The germline V gene has CDR1 LNHDA and CDR2 SQIVND (reference sequence). The germline V and J ends were trimmed by 7 bases and 0 bases, with 16 bases remaining between them. The CDR3 here is CASNAGGRPSGANVLTF. DNA for the CDR3: TGTGCCAGTAATGCCGGGGGCCGGCCCTCTGGGGCCAACGTCCTGACTTTC.

This clone was seen only once. This chain links TRBV18 with TRBJ1-5, with unresolved D. This CDR3 is 15 amino acids long. V lost 0 bases to trimming and J lost 5 bases, with 11 bases between them. Germline lookup yields CDR1 KGHSH and CDR2 LQKENI. This CDR3 is CASSPPAGGDQPQHF. The CDR3 DNA reads as TGTGCCAGCTCACCACCGGCGGGCGGGGATCAGCCCCAGCATTTT.

This chain links TRBV7-6 with TRBJ2-5; possibly TRBD1 for D (6 bases). From germline, CDR1 is SGHVS and CDR2 FNYEAQ. V shed 5 bases and J shed 0 bases, with 10 bases lying between them. The CDR3 extends over 14 amino acids. The CDR3 DNA follows: TGTGCCAGCAGCCCCCGGGACAACCAAGAGACCCAGTACTTC. Protein sequence: CASSPRDNQETQYF.

This clone showed up just a few times. The chain employs TRBV29-1 and TRBJ1-4; the D is unclear. The CDR3 runs 13 residues. With 7 bases removed from V and 6 bases from J, the gap between germline ends came to 15 bases. Germline CDR1 and CDR2: SQVTM and ANQGSEA. The CDR3 DNA follows: TGCAGCGCCTGGAACAGTGAGCATGAAAAACTGTTTTTT. Its protein is CSAWNSEHEKLFF.

For this clone: An end of the junction differs from the germline gene, which may be a read error. This chain links TRBV13 with TRBJ2-3, with 9 positions matching TRBD2. Germline CDR1 is PRHDT and CDR2 is FYEKMQ (reference sequence). The CDR3 sequence is 17 residues long. The CDR3 nucleotides are TGTGCCAGCAGCCTAGGGGGACTAGCCAAGTGGGCAGATACGCAGTATTTT. It yields the protein CASSLGGLAKWADTQYF.

Remarks on this clone: This CDR3 is also generated by other DNA sequences in the sample. CDR3 amino acids: CASRSQGSNQPQHF. CDR3 coding DNA: TGTGCCAGCAGATCACAGGGGTCCAATCAGCCCCAGCATTTT. The J gene is TRBJ1-5, the V gene TRBV6-5, with TRBD1 matching over 7 bases. The CDR3 contains 14 residues. Germline V gene lookup returns CDR1 MNHEY and CDR2 SVGAGI. The V gene end was trimmed by 6 bases and the J gene end by 3 bases; junction bases not matched to a gene: 5.

V and J are TRBV7-2 and TRBJ2-5; TRBD1 agrees at 10 bases. V was pared by 5 bases and J by 4 bases, with 7 bases of the junction left unmatched. Germline values: CDR1 SGHTA, CDR2 FQGNSA. The CDR3 is 15 residues long. CDR3 DNA sequence: TGTGCCAGCAGCCGCCCAGGGACAGGGGCAGAGACCCAGTACTTC. It encodes CASSRPGTGAETQYF.

In the case of this clone: The junction shows a germline mismatch at one end, possibly a read error. The V gene is TRBV28, the J gene TRBJ1-1; D perhaps matches TRBD1 (5 bases). Germline V gives CDR1 MDHEN, CDR2 SYDVKM. The CDR3 consists of 16 residues. CDR3 coding DNA: TGTGCCAGCCAAACTACTCGGGACGGGCCCCGTAACGGGAAGGTCTTT. It yields the protein CASQTTRDGPRNGKVF.

There are a few counts of this clone. This sequence joins TRBV27 and TRBJ2-5; weak D call: TRBD2 (7 bases). Germline V gene sequence: CDR1 MNHEY, CDR2 SMNVEV (reference sequence). V was clipped by 6 bases and J by 5 bases, with 13 bases between them. This CDR3 region has 13 residues. This CDR3 reads CASSPRGGETQYF. DNA for the CDR3: TGTGCCAGCAGCCCAAGGGGGGGGGAGACCCAGTACTTC.

The table lists this clone with a few counts. The V and J genes are TRBV19 and TRBJ1-5, with D possibly TRBD1 on 5 matching bases. From germline, CDR1 is LNHDA and CDR2 SQIVND (reference sequence). Trimming pared 6 bases from V and 4 bases from J, leaving 10 bases between. The CDR3 loop spans 13 amino acids. DNA of the CDR3: TGTGCCAGTAGCGAGGGGAATAATCAGCCCCAGCATTTT. It yields the protein CASSEGNNQPQHF.

This clone occurred once. The V call is TRBV19, the J call TRBJ1-4; D is possibly TRBD1 (5 bases). Per the germline V gene, CDR1 is LNHDA and CDR2 is SQIVND (reference sequence). V dropped 6 bases and J dropped 3 bases, with 11 bases sitting between them. This CDR3 spans 14 amino acids. CDR3 nucleotides: TGTGCCAGTAGATCGGGGCGGGCTAATGAAAAACTGTTTTTT. Amino acids: CASRSGRANEKLFF.

The rearrangement links TRBV6-5 to TRBJ2-1; 8 positions match TRBD2. The CDR3 consists of 15 residues. J gave up 6 bases and V 6 bases, and 10 bases lay outside the gene matches. Germline V gives CDR1 MNHEY, CDR2 SVGAGI. The CDR3 protein is CASSTPRRGANEQFF. The DNA for the CDR3 is TGTGCCAGCAGCACCCCGAGGCGGGGGGCCAATGAGCAGTTCTTC.

This clone was observed many times. The rearrangement uses TRBV5-1 and TRBJ2-1, with 7 bases fitting TRBD1. The V gene end was trimmed by 4 bases and the J gene end by 3 bases; junction bases not matched to a gene: 10. This CDR3 has 16 amino acids. CDR1 and CDR2 (germline): SGHRS, YFSETQ. DNA for the CDR3: TGCGCCAGCAGCACCACCGGGACAGAGAACTACAATGAGCAGTTCTTC. Its translation is CASSTTGTENYNEQFF.

The chain is built from TRBV7-2 and TRBJ1-6; D may be TRBD1 (6 bases). V lost 5 bases, J lost 9 bases, and 23 bases lay in between. The CDR3 extends over 17 amino acids. Germline V gene data show CDR1 as SGHTA and CDR2 as FQGNSA. The CDR3 coding sequence is TGTGCCAGCAGCCAAAAACGAACAGGGCTCAATAGTTCACCCCTCCACTTT. Protein: CASSQKRTGLNSSPLHF.

The V gene is TRBV7-2, the J gene TRBJ2-3; 13 positions match TRBD2. Per the germline V gene, CDR1 is SGHTA and CDR2 is FQGNSA. Unmatched junction bases numbered 7, after V lost 5 bases and J lost 5 bases. This CDR3 spans 16 amino acids. The CDR3 nucleotides are TGTGCCAGCAGCCCTTCCACTAGCGGGGGGGAAGATACGCAGTATTTT. Translated: CASSPSTSGGEDTQYF.

This clone was recorded only once. The chain has TRBV11-2 and TRBJ2-7, with 8 nucleotides matching TRBD1. Germline trimming cut 2 bases from V and 0 bases from J; bases unmatched to any gene: 3. The CDR3 sequence is 15 residues long. CDR1 and CDR2 (germline): SGHAT, FQNNGV. The CDR3: CASSLPGGGSYEQYF. CDR3 coding DNA: TGTGCCAGCAGCTTACCAGGGGGCGGCTCCTACGAGCAGTACTTC.

This chain connects TRBV14 to TRBJ2-7; TRBD2 matches at 13 bases. CDR1 SGHDN and CDR2 FVKESK come from the germline V gene. The CDR3 sequence is 15 residues long. Trimming took 2 bases from V and 10 from J; bases not matched to a gene: 8. The CDR3 reads CASSQPGLAGSLQYF. DNA for the CDR3: TGTGCCAGCAGCCAACCGGGACTAGCGGGATCCTTACAGTACTTC.

The chain employs TRBV7-2 and TRBJ2-5, with 7 bases identical to TRBD1. This CDR3 is built from 14 residues. The V segment lost 5 bases and the J segment 7 bases; nucleotides outside the gene matches: 10. Germline V gene sequence: CDR1 SGHTA, CDR2 FQGNSA. CDR3 sequence: CASSATQGMGTQYF. The CDR3 DNA sequence: TGTGCCAGCAGCGCTACACAGGGGATGGGGACCCAGTACTTC. Supplemented by reference TRBV7-2 and TRBJ2-5, the full variable domain reads GAGVSQSPSNKVTEKGKDVELRCDPISGHTALYWYRQSLGQGLEFLIYFQGNSAPDKSGLPSDRFSAERTGGSVSTLTIQRTQQEDSAVYLCASSATQGMGTQYFGPGTRLLVL.

This chain joins TRBV7-9 and TRBJ1-3; tentatively, D is TRBD1 (6 bases). Germline V gene data show CDR1 as SEHNR and CDR2 as FQNEAQ (reference sequence). V was cut by 5 bases and J by 0 bases, with 8 bases left in between. The CDR3 totals 14 residues. The CDR3 DNA sequence: TGTGCCAGCAGCCGGACAGACTCTGGAAACACCATATATTTT. This codes for CASSRTDSGNTIYF.

The V and J genes are TRBV5-1 and TRBJ1-5; D gene ambiguous. Trimming removed 1 base at V and 5 bases at J, with 13 bases between. Germline V gene lookup returns CDR1 SGHRS and CDR2 YFSETQ. This CDR3 contains 15 residues. This CDR3 reads CASSLYGNTDQPQHF. The DNA for the CDR3 is TGCGCCAGCAGCTTGTATGGAAACACGGATCAGCCCCAGCATTTT.

The chain combines TRBV7-2 with TRBJ2-2; D is ambiguous. Trimming stripped 5 bases from V and 0 bases from J, with 10 bases between. The CDR3 has 15 amino acids. Germline assignment: CDR1 SGHTA and CDR2 FQGNSA. The CDR3 is CASSLRDPNTGELFF. DNA for the CDR3: TGTGCCAGCAGCCTAAGGGATCCGAACACCGGGGAGCTGTTTTTT.

CDR3: CAWQTSGRMNEQYF. The DNA of the CDR3 is TGTGCCTGGCAAACTAGCGGGAGAATGAACGAGCAGTACTTC. The rearrangement uses TRBV30 and TRBJ2-7; 11 bases fit TRBD2. This CDR3 has 14 residues. V lost 5 bases to trimming and J lost 5 bases; unmatched junction nucleotides: 8. Germline-derived CDR1 and CDR2 are GTSNPN and SVGIG (reference sequence). Drawing the rest from reference TRBV30 and TRBJ2-7, the complete variable domain is SQTIHQWPATLVQPVGSPLSLECTVEGTSNPNLYWYRQAAGRGLQLLFYSVGIGQISSEVPQNLSASRPQDRQFILSSKKLLLSDSGFYLCAWQTSGRMNEQYFGPGTRLTVT.